This T cell receptor (beta chain) was identified in a study of T-cell memory formation after mild COVID-19. The J segment lost 1 base and the V segment lost 4 bases, leaving 12 bases of the junction unmatched. Germline CDR1 is SQVTM and CDR2 is ANQGSEA. This CDR3 contains 17 residues. TCRdb recomputed calls from the 5' RACE reads with MiXCR, one row per CDR3 protein. Of around 250,000 distinct CDR3 sequences listed, around 16% are singletons. This clonotype was recorded many times. Its specificity is unknown. Study conclusions and caveats: Contracting CD8+ clones were enriched in EMRA, CD4+ mainly in CM and EM. Confirmation was lacking for SARS-CoV-2 specificity of second-wave clones that peaked on day 37. Cross-reactive memory appears to have joined, as suggested by some responding clones showing up in pre-infection memory. Clones contracting over day 15 to 85 were CD4/CD8 balanced, with later expanders leaning CD4+.

This sequence was found in a young man who had mild COVID-19 (a few samples of this study predate the infection). Cell type and time point are not known. V and J are TRBV29-1 and TRBJ2-4, with TRBD2 matching over 8 bases. The sequenced sample was PBMCs or a T cell subset sorted from them (not recorded which). The CDR3 nucleotides read TGCAGCGTTGGTCATTCGGGGGGGAGCTGGGCCAAAAACATTCAGTACTTC. Protein product: CSVGHSGGSWAKNIQYF.